This TCR beta chain was captured by sequencing in a study of T cells after yellow fever vaccination. Points from the study as a whole: The CD4 compartment and the CD8 compartment contained a small share of clonotypes in common. Highly abundant clonotypes carried over from the bulk population could end up in FACS-sorted repertoires as contaminants. The booster response re-showed most primary clones: around 95% CD4, about 89% CD8.

Notes on this clonotype: What it recognizes is unknown.

Germline lookup yields CDR1 LGHNA and CDR2 YSLEER. This CDR3 comprises 14 residues. The germline V and J ends were trimmed by 3 bases and 11 bases, with 17 bases remaining between them. TCR cDNA was made by 5'RACE template switching, adding a universal primer site and UMIs. TCRdb ran MiXCR on the 5' RACE reads and lists one entry per CDR3 protein. Among over 300,000 distinct CDR3 sequences listed, over 4% were seen once. The sequence derives from a man between 18 and 35 years old who received the YFV17D yellow fever vaccine. This chain links TRBV4-3 with TRBJ2-1, with D perhaps being TRBD1 or TRBD2 (5 bases each). The sample was PBMCs, taken 5 days after the yellow fever booster vaccination. CDR3 amino acids: CASSQDPGPGKQFF. The CDR3, as DNA: TGCGCCAGCAGCCAGGATCCGGGGCCCGGAAAGCAGTTCTTC.